This T cell receptor beta chain was sequenced during a study of neurological immune-mediated disorders. In germline, CDR1 is MGHDK, CDR2 SYGVNS. The length of the CDR3 is 12 residues. V shed 4 bases and J 7 bases; nucleotides not matched to a gene: 3. MiXCR, applied by TCRdb to the 5' RACE reads, yields one record per CDR3 protein. The sample lists tens of thousands of distinct CDR3 sequences, 17% occurring once. This clonotype was seen at least ten times. This clonotype was obtained from a woman between 35 and 50 years old in good health. The V and J genes are TRBV25-1 and TRBJ1-1; TRBD1 matches 7 bases. Sequenced input: PBMCs. CDR3 bases: TGTGCCAGCAGTGGGGGACAGAGTGAAGCTTTCTTT. Translated: CASSGGQSEAFF.